These 19 T cell receptor beta chains originate from one sample sequenced in a study of T cells in Graves' hyperthyroidism and ophthalmopathy. There were TCR beta CDR3 regions amplified from RNA transcripts. The HTBI primer set drove a first-round RT-PCR of the TCR CDR3. Each CDR3 protein gets one entry after TCRdb re-called the multiplex PCR reads with MiXCR. The data contain roughly 580,000 distinct CDR3 sequences, approximately 15% of them seen just once; the ten biggest clones take up around 5.4%. Sequenced: blood. The receptors were gathered from a young woman with Graves' hyperthyroidism that later progressed to Graves' ophthalmopathy.

This clonotype was picked up a small number of times. The chain couples TRBV7-9 to TRBJ2-5, with 9 bases aligning to TRBD2. CDR3 size: 16 residues. With V trimmed by 4 bases and J by 0 bases, 6 bases remained unmatched. The germline gives CDR1 SEHNR, CDR2 FQNEAQ (reference sequence). As DNA, the CDR3 is TGTGCCAGCAGCTCAAGACTAGCGGAGTACCAAGAGACCCAGTACTTC. This gives the protein CASSSRLAEYQETQYF.

This clonotype was observed once. Given a much more abundant clone one base away, this may be a read error. V is TRBV12-3 or TRBV12-4 and J is TRBJ1-2; TRBD1 matches at 9 bases. V gave up 2 bases and J gave up 3 bases; unmatched junction bases: 1. CDR3 size: 14 residues. The CDR3 DNA sequence: TGTGCCAGCAGTTTATGGGACAGGGACTATGGCTACACCTTC. Translation gives CASSLWDRDYGYTF.

This clonotype was counted at least ten times. The chain uses TRBV2 and TRBJ1-3, with 9 bases aligning to TRBD1. J lost 2 bases, V lost 5 bases, and 10 bases had no gene match. The CDR3 covers 17 residues. CDR1 SNHLY and CDR2 FYNNEI come from the germline V gene. CDR3 nucleotides: TGTGCCAGCAGTTTCGGTCCCGGGACAGGGACTGGAAACACCATATATTTT. This translates into CASSFGPGTGTGNTIYF.

This clonotype was detected many times. V gene TRBV27 combines with J gene TRBJ2-1; D perhaps matches TRBD1 (6 bases). In germline, CDR1 is MNHEY, CDR2 SMNVEV (reference sequence). Trimming shortened V by 4 bases and J by 5 bases, and 12 bases separated the two germline ends. This CDR3 has 14 amino acids. CDR3 nucleotides: TGTGCCAGCAGTTCGCAGGGGTCCCACAATGAGCAGTTCTTC. Residues: CASSSQGSHNEQFF.

This clonotype was seen many times. The chain combines TRBV19 with TRBJ2-3; 8 positions match TRBD2. CDR3 length equals 15 residues. J lost 2 bases, V lost 4 bases, and 5 bases had no gene match. The V gene's germline CDR1 is LNHDA and CDR2 SQIVND (reference sequence). The chain's CDR3 is CASSTGTRTTDTQYF. CDR3 nucleotide sequence: TGTGCCAGTAGTACCGGGACTAGAACCACAGATACGCAGTATTTT.

This clonotype was picked up many times. V usage is TRBV6-1 and J usage is TRBJ2-2; a possible D gene is TRBD1 (8 bases). CDR1 and CDR2 (germline): MNHNS, SASEGT. The CDR3 has 16 amino acids. V lost 8 bases, J lost 6 bases, and 22 bases lay in between. The CDR3 DNA follows: TGTGCCAGCTACAGGGGGGGGGCGGTGGTGGCCGGGGAGCTGTTTTTT. Amino acid sequence: CASYRGGAVVAGELFF.

The chain is built from TRBV20-1 and TRBJ1-5, with D perhaps matching TRBD1 (6 bases). The CDR3 has 14 amino acids. Germline assignment: CDR1 DFQATT and CDR2 SNEGSKA (reference sequence). V was cut by 0 bases and J by 4 bases, with 10 bases left in between. DNA for the CDR3: TGCAGTGCTAGAGAACAGGGCTCGAATCAGCCCCAGCATTTT. This encodes CSAREQGSNQPQHF.

On this clonotype: Given a much more abundant clone one base away, this may be a read error. The CDR3 loop is CASSQGVGSGISNEQYF. DNA of the CDR3: TGCGCCAGCAGCCAAGGAGTTGGCAGCGGGATCTCCAATGAGCAGTACTTC. The chain employs TRBV4-1 and TRBJ2-7, with TRBD2 matching 7 bases. J gave up 7 bases and V 1 base, and 16 bases lay outside the gene matches. The CDR3 has 17 residues. CDR1 and CDR2 (germline): MGHRA, YSYEKL.

The gene calls are TRBV20-1 and TRBJ1-2; D is unclear. The ends were cut back, 5 bases at V and 1 base at J, with 8 bases in the middle. Germline V gene lookup returns CDR1 DFQATT and CDR2 SNEGSKA (reference sequence). This CDR3 is built from 12 residues. The CDR3 nucleotides are TGCAGTGCTGCGTGGGATAACTATGGCTACACCTTC. As protein: CSAAWDNYGYTF.

This clonotype was observed a few times. The V call is TRBV10-3, the J call TRBJ2-2, with TRBD2 as a possible D gene (6 bases). Between the trimmed V and J ends, which lost 1 base and 5 bases, there was a span of 20 bases. The CDR3 is made up of 18 amino acids. CDR1 is ENHRY and CDR2 is SYGVKD in the germline V gene. The CDR3, as DNA: TGTGCCATCAGTGAGTTATCCGGGACCCCTCGGGGGACCGGGGAGCTGTTTTTT. Amino acids: CAISELSGTPRGTGELFF.

This clonotype was recorded many times. The V gene is TRBV29-1, the J gene TRBJ2-7; D perhaps matches TRBD2 (5 bases). CDR3 length: 13 residues. Germline loops: CDR1 SQVTM, CDR2 ANQGSEA. V was trimmed by 5 bases and J by 4 bases, leaving 15 bases between them. CDR3: CSVQVPSSYEQYF. The CDR3 region has the DNA TGCAGCGTTCAAGTGCCTAGCAGTTACGAGCAGTACTTC.

This clonotype was seen many times. This chain connects TRBV19 to TRBJ2-5; D is unresolved. Per the germline V gene, CDR1 is LNHDA and CDR2 is SQIVND (reference sequence). CDR3 length equals 12 residues. The ends were cut back, 0 bases at V and 7 bases at J, with 6 bases in the middle. The chain's CDR3 is CASSIESGTQYF. DNA for the CDR3: TGTGCCAGTAGTATAGAGTCTGGGACCCAGTACTTC.

This clonotype was seen at least ten times. Here the CDR3 DNA reads TGTGCCAGCAGCGTAGAACAGGGGGTGGCTTTCTTT. Protein: CASSVEQGVAFF. This chain uses TRBV9 with TRBJ1-1, with 8 bases identical to TRBD1. Germline loops: CDR1 SGDLS, CDR2 YYNGEE. V gave up 0 bases and J gave up 11 bases; unmatched junction bases: 3. This CDR3 contains 12 residues.

This clonotype was counted at least ten times. This sequence joins TRBV10-3 and TRBJ2-3, with 10 bases matching TRBD2. The germline CDR1 and CDR2 sequences are ENHRY and SYGVKD. The CDR3 is 15 residues long. V dropped 7 bases and J dropped 3; count of bases not matched to a gene: 7. CDR3 DNA sequence: TGTGCCATCACGTCGGCTAGCGGGAGTACAGATACGCAGTATTTT. Residues: CAITSASGSTDTQYF.

CDR3 in DNA: TGTGCCTGGAGCGACCAGGGCATTAATTCACCCCTCCACTTT. It yields the protein CAWSDQGINSPLHF. The gene calls are TRBV30 and TRBJ1-6; D may be TRBD1 (5 bases). Trimming removed 3 bases from V and 6 bases from J, with 12 bases in between. Per germline, CDR1 GTSNPN and CDR2 SVGIG (reference sequence). The CDR3 contains 14 residues.

This clonotype was seen only a few times. J is TRBJ1-5 and V is TRBV12-3 or TRBV12-4, with D possibly matching TRBD1 (6 bases). Trimming shortened V by 6 bases and J by 7 bases, and 16 bases separated the two germline ends. The CDR3 covers 14 residues. CDR3 nucleotides: TGTGCCAGCAGCAGCCGGGGGGGGCAACAGCCCCAGCATTTT. This gives the protein CASSSRGGQQPQHF.

With respect to this clonotype: A read error may be the cause here, since a much bigger clone is one base away. J is TRBJ1-1 and V is TRBV10-3; 7 bases line up with TRBD1. The trim removed 8 bases at V and 1 base at J, leaving 7 bases unmatched. The CDR3 runs to 14 residues. Germline values: CDR1 ENHRY, CDR2 SYGVKD. In DNA form, the CDR3 reads TGTGCCATCGGATCGGGACAGACGAACACTGAAGCTTTCTTT. It encodes CAIGSGQTNTEAFF.

This clonotype has a count of ten or more. The J gene is TRBJ2-1, the V gene TRBV15, with D maybe TRBD2 (6 bases). The CDR3 is made up of 14 amino acids. Germline V CDR1 and CDR2: LNHNV, YYDKDF (reference sequence). V was shortened by 0 bases and J by 8 bases, with 11 bases between the two germline ends. CDR3 nucleotides: TGTGCCACCAGCAGAGATCGGGGAGGCGATGAGCAGTTCTTC. Translation: CATSRDRGGDEQFF.

This clonotype was seen repeatedly, ten times or more. The genes are TRBV11-3 and TRBJ2-7; D remains ambiguous. Germline lookup yields CDR1 SGHNT and CDR2 YENEEA. The CDR3 runs 14 residues. The V end lost 0 bases, the J end lost 2 bases, and 8 bases lay between the germline ends. As DNA, the CDR3 is TGTGCCAGCAGCTTAGATGGACCTGCCTACGAGCAGTACTTC. Translated: CASSLDGPAYEQYF.